The sequence of this T cell receptor (beta chain) was determined in a study of shared clonotypes between healthy human individuals. TCRdb's copy holds only in-frame clones and misses some; the assay was immunoSEQ multiplex PCR. The sample consists of about 460,000 clones, approximately 77% of them appearing once. Nashville, Tennessee was home to all donors, who were Caucasian adults. V gave up 5 bases and J gave up 3 bases, with 11 bases separating them. This CDR3 has 14 residues. The germline gives CDR1 MNHNY, CDR2 SVGAGI (reference sequence). The TCR was taken from a woman aged 40 to 50 in good health. Some clones in this sample may be carry-over from other donors' samples. Sequenced: PBMCs. The chain has TRBV6-6 and TRBJ2-1; the D is unclear. The CDR3 loop reads CASSTGRDYNEQFF. CDR3 DNA: TGTGCCAGCAGTACCGGACGAGACTACAATGAGCAGTTCTTC.